This is a list of T cell receptor beta chains from one sample in a study of CD8 T cells in Susac syndrome. TCRdb re-called the immunoSEQ multiplex PCR reads with MiXCR, one entry per CDR3 protein. This table holds fewer than 100,000 distinct CDR3 sequences, 90% to 95% found once. Sequenced input: CD8+ T cells from PBMCs. Every receptor here comes from a human donor with multiple sclerosis. Both conserved end residues are part of each CDR3. A D gene is named only where the DNA matches it firmly. The size entry is marked missing in some rows and otherwise reads once, few, many or a size class.

v_call,j_call,d_call,clone_size,cdr3_nt,cdr3_aa
TRBV6-4,TRBJ2-1,TRBD2,NA,TGTGCCAGCAGTGACGGACTAGCGGGGGCAAATGAGCAGTTCTTC,CASSDGLAGANEQFF
TRBV21-1,TRBJ1-2,NA,NA,TGTGCCAGCAGCATTTCCAACGGCGGCTACACCTTC,CASSISNGGYTF
TRBV5-1,TRBJ2-7,TRBD1,NA,TGCGCCAGCAGCCCAGAGCCGGGACAGGAAGTGGTCGAGCAGTACTTC,CASSPEPGQEVVEQYF
TRBV15,TRBJ2-5,NA,NA,TGTGCCACCAGGCCAACACTCGAATCGGGAGAGACCCAGTACTTC,CATRPTLESGETQYF
TRBV9,TRBJ1-2,NA,NA,TGTGCCAGCAGTGGAGACAGGAACTATGGCTACACCTTC,CASSGDRNYGYTF
TRBV19,TRBJ2-2,NA,once,TGTGCCAGTAGTATCTGGGGAGGCACCGGGGAGCTGTTTTTT,CASSIWGGTGELFF
TRBV6-5,TRBJ1-1,NA,NA,TGTGCCAGCAGTCAGATGGGGGGCATAGTTGAAGCTTTCTTT,CASSQMGGIVEAFF
TRBV7-3,TRBJ2-2,NA,NA,TGTGCCAGCAGGATAACCGCCACCGGGGAGCTGTTTTTT,CASRITATGELFF
TRBV28,TRBJ2-1,TRBD2,NA,TGTGCCAGCACCTGGAGCGGGAGGATCTACAATGAGCAGTTCTTC,CASTWSGRIYNEQFF
TRBV7-7,TRBJ2-2,NA,NA,TGTGCGATTCGGGTGGCCCTGAACACCGGGGAGCTGTTTTTT,CAIRVALNTGELFF
TRBV5-6,TRBJ2-3,NA,NA,TGTGCCAGCAGCTTTGCCGGGACCCTTACAGATACGCAGTATTTT,CASSFAGTLTDTQYF
TRBV27,TRBJ2-1,NA,NA,TGTGCCAGCAGTTTATACGACGCGGACTCCTACAATGAGCAGTTCTTC,CASSLYDADSYNEQFF
TRBV5-6,TRBJ2-7,NA,once,TGTGCCAGCAGCTTTGGGACGGCTAGCTCCTACGAGCAGTACTTC,CASSFGTASSYEQYF
TRBV6-5,TRBJ2-1,TRBD1,NA,TGTGCCAGCAGTCGGGACAGCAGCTCCTACAATGAGCAGTTCTTC,CASSRDSSSYNEQFF
TRBV20-1,TRBJ2-1,NA,few,TGCAGTGCTAGAGATTGGGATTCTGGGATGAATGAGCAGTTCTTC,CSARDWDSGMNEQFF
TRBV18,TRBJ2-7,TRBD1,NA,TGTGCCAGCTCAGCCGGGACAGGGAGTTACGAGCAGTACTTC,CASSAGTGSYEQYF
TRBV19,TRBJ1-2,TRBD1,NA,TGTGCCAGTAGTATAACAGGGGAGGATGGCTACACCTTC,CASSITGEDGYTF
TRBV27,TRBJ2-2,NA,once,TGTGCCAGCAGTGAGCTTAGCGGTAACACCGGGGAGCTGTTTTTT,CASSELSGNTGELFF
TRBV13,TRBJ2-3,TRBD2,NA,TGTGCCAGCAGCTCTAGGACTAGCGGGGACGATACGCAGTATTTT,CASSSRTSGDDTQYF
TRBV27,TRBJ1-6,NA,NA,TGTGCCAGCAGTTTAGGCGGATACATCTATAATTCACCCCTCCACTTT,CASSLGGYIYNSPLHF
TRBV13,TRBJ2-5,NA,once,TGTGCCAGCAGCTTAGGCACCCAAGAGACCCAGTACTTC,CASSLGTQETQYF
TRBV28,TRBJ1-5,NA,NA,TGTGCCAGCAGGATGGGTGGGAGCAATCAGCCCCAGCATTTT,CASRMGGSNQPQHF
TRBV6-2/TRBV6-3,TRBJ2-1,TRBD1,NA,TGTGCCAGCGAACTGGACAGGGGGTACAATGAGCAGTTCTTC,CASELDRGYNEQFF
TRBV27,TRBJ1-4,NA,NA,TGTGCCAGCAGTTTAGGGGCAGGGGAAAAACTGTTTTTT,CASSLGAGEKLFF
TRBV18,TRBJ1-5,TRBD1,NA,TGTGCCAGCTCAACCGGGACAGGGGCGGGCAATCAGCCCCAGCATTTT,CASSTGTGAGNQPQHF
TRBV2,TRBJ2-4,TRBD1,NA,TGTGCCAGCACCCCCGGTCGGACAGGGTCGGGAAACATTCAGTACTTC,CASTPGRTGSGNIQYF
TRBV13,TRBJ2-5,TRBD2,NA,TGTGCCAGCAGCGCGGGAGGAAGCGGGGGGGCGTGGGAGACCCAGTACTTC,CASSAGGSGGAWETQYF